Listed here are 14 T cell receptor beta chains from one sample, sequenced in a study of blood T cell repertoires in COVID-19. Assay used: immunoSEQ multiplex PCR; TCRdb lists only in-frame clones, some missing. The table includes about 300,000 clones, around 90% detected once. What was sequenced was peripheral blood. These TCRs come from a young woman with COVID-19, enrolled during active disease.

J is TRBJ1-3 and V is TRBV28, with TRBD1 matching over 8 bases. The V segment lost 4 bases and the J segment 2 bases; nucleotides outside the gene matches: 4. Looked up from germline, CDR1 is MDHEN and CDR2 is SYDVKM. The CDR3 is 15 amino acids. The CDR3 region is CASSSIQGAGNTIYF. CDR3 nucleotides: TGTGCCAGCAGTTCTATACAGGGGGCTGGAAACACCATATATTTT.

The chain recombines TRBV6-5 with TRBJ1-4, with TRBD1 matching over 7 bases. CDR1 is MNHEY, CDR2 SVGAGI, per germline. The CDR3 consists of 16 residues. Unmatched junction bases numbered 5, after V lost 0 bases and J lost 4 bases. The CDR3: CASSYSSRGSNEKLFF. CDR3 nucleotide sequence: TGTGCCAGCAGTTACTCGTCCAGGGGGAGTAATGAAAAACTGTTTTTT.

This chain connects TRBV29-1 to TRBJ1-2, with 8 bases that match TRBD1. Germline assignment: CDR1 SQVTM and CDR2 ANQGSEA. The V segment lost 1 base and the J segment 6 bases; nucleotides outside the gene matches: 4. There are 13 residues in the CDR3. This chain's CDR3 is CSVEGQGRDGYTF. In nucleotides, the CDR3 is TGCAGCGTTGAAGGACAGGGGAGGGATGGCTACACCTTC.

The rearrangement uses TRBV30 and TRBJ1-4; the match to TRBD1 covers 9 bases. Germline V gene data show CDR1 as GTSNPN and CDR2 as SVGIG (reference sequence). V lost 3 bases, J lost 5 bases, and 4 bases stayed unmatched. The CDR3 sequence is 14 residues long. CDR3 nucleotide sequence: TGTGCCTGGAGCCTGACAGGGGGGAATGAAAAACTGTTTTTT. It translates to CAWSLTGGNEKLFF.

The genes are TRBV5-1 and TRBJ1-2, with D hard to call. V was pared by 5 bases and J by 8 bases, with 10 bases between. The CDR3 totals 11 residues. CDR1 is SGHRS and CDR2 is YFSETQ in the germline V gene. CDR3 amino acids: CASRRGSGYTF. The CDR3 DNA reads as TGCGCCAGCAGGCGCGGTTCGGGCTACACCTTC.

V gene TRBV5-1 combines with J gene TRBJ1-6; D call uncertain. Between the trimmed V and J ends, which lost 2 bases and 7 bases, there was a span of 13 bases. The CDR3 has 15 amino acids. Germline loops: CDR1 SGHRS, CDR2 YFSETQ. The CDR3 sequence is CASSFSGRGNSPLHF. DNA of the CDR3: TGCGCCAGCAGCTTTTCAGGCAGAGGGAATTCACCCCTCCACTTT.

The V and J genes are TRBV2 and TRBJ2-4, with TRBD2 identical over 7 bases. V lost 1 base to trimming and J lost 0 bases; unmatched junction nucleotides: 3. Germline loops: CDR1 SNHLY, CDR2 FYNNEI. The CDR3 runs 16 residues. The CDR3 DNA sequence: TGTGCCAGCAGTGAAGGGGACTATACAGCCAAAAACATTCAGTACTTC. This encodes CASSEGDYTAKNIQYF.

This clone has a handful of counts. The CDR3: CASSFRSGGPRQMNYGYTF. The CDR3 nucleotides read TGTGCCAGCAGCTTCCGATCGGGAGGGCCCCGCCAAATGAACTATGGCTACACCTTC. The rearrangement joins TRBV7-6 to TRBJ1-2; D is undetermined. The V end was cut by 3 bases, the J end by 2 bases, with 25 bases between. Germline V gene sequence: CDR1 SGHVS, CDR2 FNYEAQ. The length of the CDR3 is 19 residues.

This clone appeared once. CDR3 nucleotide sequence: TGTGCCAGCAGCCAAGATATTGGCAACTACGAGCAGTACTTC. The encoded protein is CASSQDIGNYEQYF. The chain links TRBV3-1 (or the pseudogene TRBV3-2) to TRBJ2-7; no clear D. This CDR3 region has 14 residues. V lost 0 bases, J lost 3 bases, and 9 bases lay in between. Germline V gene data show CDR1 as LGHDT and CDR2 as YNNKEL (reference sequence).

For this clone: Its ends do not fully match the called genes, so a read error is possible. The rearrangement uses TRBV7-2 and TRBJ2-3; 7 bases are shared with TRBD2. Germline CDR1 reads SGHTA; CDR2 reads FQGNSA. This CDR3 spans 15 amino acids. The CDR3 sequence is CASSPDRPSGVGGNF. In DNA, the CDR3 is TGTGCCAGCAGCCCGGATAGGCCTAGCGGAGTGGGTGGTAATTTT. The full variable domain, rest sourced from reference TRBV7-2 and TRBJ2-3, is GAGVSQSPSNKVTEKGKDVELRCDPISGHTALYWYRQSLGQGLEFLIYFQGNSAPDKSGLPSDRFSAERTGGSVSTLTIQRTQQEDSAVYLCASSPDRPSGVGGNFGPGTRLTVL.

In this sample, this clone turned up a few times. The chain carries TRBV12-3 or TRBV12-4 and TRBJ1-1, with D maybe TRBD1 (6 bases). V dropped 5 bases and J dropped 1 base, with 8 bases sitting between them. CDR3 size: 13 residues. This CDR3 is CASSTGQNTEAFF. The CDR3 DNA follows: TGTGCCAGCAGTACGGGACAGAACACTGAAGCTTTCTTT.

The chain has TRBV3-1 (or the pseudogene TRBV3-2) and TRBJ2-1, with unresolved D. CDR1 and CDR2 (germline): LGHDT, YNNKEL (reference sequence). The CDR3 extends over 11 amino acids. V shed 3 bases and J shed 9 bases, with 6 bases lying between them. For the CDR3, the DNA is TGTGCCAGCAGCCACACAAGTGAGCAGTTCTTC. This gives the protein CASSHTSEQFF.

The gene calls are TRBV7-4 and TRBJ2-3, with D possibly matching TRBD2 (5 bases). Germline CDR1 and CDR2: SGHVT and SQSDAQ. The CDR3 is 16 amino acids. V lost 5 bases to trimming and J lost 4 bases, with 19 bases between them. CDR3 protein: CASSPRGPEEADTQYF. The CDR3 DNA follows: TGTGCCAGCAGCCCCCGCGGGCCCGAAGAGGCAGATACGCAGTATTTT.

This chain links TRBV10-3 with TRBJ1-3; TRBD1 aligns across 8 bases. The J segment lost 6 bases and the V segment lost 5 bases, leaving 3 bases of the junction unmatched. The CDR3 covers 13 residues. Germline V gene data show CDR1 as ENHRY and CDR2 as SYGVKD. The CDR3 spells CAISWTGPNTIYF. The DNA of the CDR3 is TGTGCCATCAGTTGGACAGGGCCAAACACCATATATTTT.